This is a list of T cell receptor beta chains from one sample in a study of T cell responses to AZD1222 COVID-19 vaccine. Assay: immunoSEQ multiplex PCR; the TCRdb copy retains only in-frame clones and omits some. The sample lists about 110,000 clones, about nine tenths occurring once. The source was peripheral blood, collected on day 0 of AZD1222 vaccination. Every receptor here comes from an adult in good health. Each CDR3 is given with its conserved first and last residue. Each record gives: CDR3 protein, J gene, D gene, V gene. D genes are given only for firm matches.

cdr3_aa: CASSEGQGSYGYTF
j_call: TRBJ1-2
d_call: TRBD1
v_call: TRBV6-2/TRBV6-3

cdr3_aa: CASRAGSSNQPQHF
j_call: TRBJ1-5
d_call: .
v_call: TRBV19

cdr3_aa: CASSNRDAELRGYTF
j_call: TRBJ1-2
d_call: .
v_call: TRBV6-5

cdr3_aa: CASNEPARTVYGYTF
j_call: TRBJ1-2
d_call: .
v_call: TRBV5-8

cdr3_aa: CASEGGSTEAFF
j_call: TRBJ1-1
d_call: .
v_call: TRBV12-3/TRBV12-4

cdr3_aa: CASSHGLAANTGELFF
j_call: TRBJ2-2
d_call: TRBD2
v_call: TRBV7-9

cdr3_aa: CASSMRGKPQHF
j_call: TRBJ1-5
d_call: .
v_call: TRBV19

cdr3_aa: CAISTSTSGGRATGGSYNEQFF
j_call: TRBJ2-1
d_call: TRBD2
v_call: TRBV10-3

cdr3_aa: CASSMGTQETQYF
j_call: TRBJ2-5
d_call: .
v_call: TRBV6-5

cdr3_aa: CASSLRASLNTEAFF
j_call: TRBJ1-1
d_call: .
v_call: TRBV3-1/TRBV3-2

cdr3_aa: CASSYSGGALETQYF
j_call: TRBJ2-5
d_call: TRBD2
v_call: TRBV7-3

cdr3_aa: CASSFGQSTDTQYF
j_call: TRBJ2-3
d_call: .
v_call: TRBV5-8

cdr3_aa: CASSLASQASTEAFF
j_call: TRBJ1-1
d_call: .
v_call: TRBV5-1

cdr3_aa: CASSIGDTNEKLFF
j_call: TRBJ1-4
d_call: .
v_call: TRBV19

cdr3_aa: CAIRLGAYNEQFF
j_call: TRBJ2-1
d_call: .
v_call: TRBV10-3

cdr3_aa: CASSLEGVSGYTF
j_call: TRBJ1-2
d_call: .
v_call: TRBV6-4

cdr3_aa: CASSPQVASSYNEQFF
j_call: TRBJ2-1
d_call: .
v_call: TRBV7-3

cdr3_aa: CASSPPVGDTQYF
j_call: TRBJ2-3
d_call: .
v_call: TRBV18

cdr3_aa: CASSIPRDSYNEQFF
j_call: TRBJ2-1
d_call: TRBD1
v_call: TRBV19

cdr3_aa: CASSYGGTGAYEQYF
j_call: TRBJ2-7
d_call: TRBD1
v_call: TRBV6-5

cdr3_aa: CASSFLGGIGQDQPQHF
j_call: TRBJ1-5
d_call: .
v_call: TRBV7-9

cdr3_aa: CASSLAGDGTNEKLFF
j_call: TRBJ1-4
d_call: .
v_call: TRBV7-2

cdr3_aa: CASSYSGGGTEAFF
j_call: TRBJ1-1
d_call: .
v_call: TRBV6-2/TRBV6-3

cdr3_aa: CASSFSPDRRGYGYTF
j_call: TRBJ1-2
d_call: .
v_call: TRBV7-3

cdr3_aa: CASSPNPSGGSGNTIYF
j_call: TRBJ1-3
d_call: .
v_call: TRBV7-3

cdr3_aa: CASSLMVADEQFF
j_call: TRBJ2-1
d_call: .
v_call: TRBV18

cdr3_aa: CASSPGTRVDYGYTF
j_call: TRBJ1-2
d_call: .
v_call: TRBV9